Listed here are 14 T cell receptor beta chains from one sample, sequenced in a study of identical twins. TCRdb redid the calling of the 5' RACE reads with MiXCR, one entry per CDR3 protein. The repertoire holds 450,000 or so distinct CDR3 sequences, with 14% as singletons. These data also featured in a second study, about yellow fever vaccine responses in identical twins.

The sample consisted of CD4+ T cells sorted from blood. These receptors came from a woman under 30 in good health.

This clonotype has only a few counts. The chain couples TRBV19 to TRBJ1-5; no reliable D call. Trimming shortened V by 6 bases and J by 11 bases, and 20 bases separated the two germline ends. This CDR3 is 14 amino acids long. Germline values: CDR1 LNHDA, CDR2 SQIVND (reference sequence). The CDR3 sequence is CASRAGSPSGSQHF. For the CDR3, the DNA is TGTGCCAGTAGGGCCGGGTCCCCCTCAGGCTCCCAGCATTTT.

This clonotype was counted a few times. V and J are TRBV20-1 and TRBJ2-7, with D perhaps matching TRBD2 (6 bases). The V end lost 5 bases, the J end lost 7 bases, and 15 bases lay between the germline ends. CDR1 DFQATT and CDR2 SNEGSKA come from the germline V gene (reference sequence). This CDR3 comprises 12 residues. In DNA form, the CDR3 reads TGCAGTGCTCGGGAGAGGGCGGGAGAGCAGTACTTC. Translation gives CSARERAGEQYF.

This clonotype was found a few times. The rearrangement links TRBV3-1 to TRBJ2-3; a possible D gene is TRBD1 (5 bases). The germline V and J ends were trimmed by 4 bases and 3 bases, with 5 bases remaining between them. This CDR3 is 12 amino acids long. Germline loops: CDR1 LGHDT, CDR2 YNNKEL (reference sequence). In DNA form, the CDR3 reads TGTGCCAGCAGCCGACAGACAGATACGCAGTATTTT. Protein product: CASSRQTDTQYF.

This clonotype was found a few times. CDR3 nucleotide sequence: TGCAGTGCTACGGGACTAGCGGGAGGGCCACAAGAGACCCAGTACTTC. Amino acids: CSATGLAGGPQETQYF. The J gene is TRBJ2-5, the V gene TRBV20-1, with 16 nucleotides matching TRBD2. Losses at the gene ends were 4 bases for V and 2 bases for J; bases not matched to a gene: 4. CDR3 length equals 16 residues. CDR1 and CDR2 (germline): DFQATT, SNEGSKA (reference sequence).

The chain uses TRBV29-1 and TRBJ2-1, with D uncertain. Per germline, CDR1 SQVTM and CDR2 ANQGSEA. There are 13 residues in the CDR3. V lost 4 bases, J lost 4 bases, and 11 bases lay in between. DNA for the CDR3: TGCAGCGTTGGTTGGCAGAGATACAATGAGCAGTTCTTC. As protein: CSVGWQRYNEQFF.

Note on this clonotype: This may stem from a read error, because a much larger clone lies one nucleotide away. J is TRBJ2-5 and V is TRBV5-1; no clear D. Germline lookup yields CDR1 SGHRS and CDR2 YFSETQ. The CDR3 sequence is 12 residues long. The CDR3 DNA is TGCGCCAGCAGCCAATCCCAAGGGACCCAGTACTTC. The encoded protein is CASSQSQGTQYF.

CDR3 DNA sequence: TGTGCCAGCAGCCCTGACAGTCCTCTCTCCGCCTTATTCACTGAAGCTTTCTTT. As protein: CASSPDSPLSALFTEAFF. The chain combines TRBV3-1 with TRBJ1-1; D might be TRBD1 (5 bases). Germline assignment: CDR1 LGHDT and CDR2 YNNKEL (reference sequence). CDR3 size: 18 residues. V lost 4 bases and J 4 bases, leaving 25 bases between the germline ends.

The gene calls are TRBV7-2 and TRBJ2-7; D is uncertain. Germline V gives CDR1 SGHTA, CDR2 FQGNSA. There are 15 residues in the CDR3. The V end lost 0 bases, the J end lost 4 bases, and 13 bases lay between the germline ends. As DNA, the CDR3 is TGTGCCAGCAGCTTAGCGCGCTCTGGGCTTTACGAGCAGTACTTC. Its protein product is CASSLARSGLYEQYF.

The genes are TRBV12-3 or TRBV12-4 and TRBJ1-2; D uncertain. V lost 3 bases, J lost 2 bases, and 10 bases lay in between. The CDR3 loop spans 14 amino acids. In nucleotides, the CDR3 is TGTGCCAGCAGTTTCTCGTTCGCCAACTATGGCTACACCTTC. Residues: CASSFSFANYGYTF.

The table lists this clonotype with many counts. This sequence joins TRBV29-1 and TRBJ1-1, with a weak D call TRBD1 (6 bases). CDR3 length: 11 residues. Trimming removed 3 bases at V and 11 bases at J, with 13 bases between. Germline V lookup: CDR1 SQVTM, CDR2 ANQGSEA. CDR3 sequence: CSVDRGGEAFF. The CDR3 bases are TGCAGCGTTGACAGGGGAGGGGAGGCTTTCTTT.

This clonotype was detected only a few times. This rearrangement joins TRBV7-8 to TRBJ2-3, with D possibly matching TRBD2 (6 bases). Trimming removed 8 bases at V and 5 bases at J, with 14 bases between. The CDR3 is 13 amino acids. CDR1 is SGHVS and CDR2 is FQNEAQ in the germline V gene. CDR3 coding DNA: TGTGCCAGCGATCGGGGGATTGAAGATACGCAGTATTTT. This encodes CASDRGIEDTQYF.

This clonotype was seen repeatedly, ten times or more. The chain has TRBV29-1 and TRBJ2-7, with TRBD1 identical over 7 bases. V lost 2 bases and J lost 2; bases outside the gene matches: 6. Per germline, CDR1 SQVTM and CDR2 ANQGSEA. The CDR3 sequence is 14 residues long. CDR3 protein: CSVELGQYTYEQYF. CDR3 DNA sequence: TGCAGCGTTGAATTGGGACAGTACACCTACGAGCAGTACTTC.

This rearrangement joins TRBV4-1 to TRBJ1-6; perhaps TRBD1 as D (5 bases). The germline gives CDR1 MGHRA, CDR2 YSYEKL. Trimming took 3 bases from V and 4 from J, leaving 13 bases between them. The CDR3 is 16 amino acids. This chain's CDR3 is CASSQDRTFYNSPLHF. CDR3 nucleotides: TGCGCCAGCAGCCAGGATAGGACATTTTATAATTCACCCCTCCACTTT.

This chain joins TRBV5-1 and TRBJ2-1; TRBD1 matches at 11 bases. Trimming at V came to 2 bases and at J to 7 bases, leaving 5 bases not matched to a gene. The CDR3 extends over 15 amino acids. Germline assignment: CDR1 SGHRS and CDR2 YFSETQ. The CDR3 bases are TGCGCCAGCAGCTTACGGACAGGGGGCTTTAATGAGCAGTTCTTC. It translates to CASSLRTGGFNEQFF.